A single sample gave rise to the 19 T cell receptor beta chains below, sequenced in a study of OX40 agonist ivuxolimab in advanced cancers. Method: immunoSEQ multiplex PCR; TCRdb's copy keeps in-frame clones and lacks some. This table has about 100,000 clones, around 94% appearing once. Source: CD4+ or CD8+ T cells sorted from blood, taken in a trial of the OX40 agonist ivuxolimab. Receptors were obtained from an adult with an advanced solid tumor such as melanoma, head and neck, liver or kidney cancer.

The chain links TRBV9 to TRBJ1-1; D is ambiguous. The V gene lost 3 bases and the J gene lost 3 bases, with 18 bases spanning the gap. This CDR3 is 16 amino acids long. Looked up from germline, CDR1 is SGDLS and CDR2 is YYNGEE. The chain's CDR3 is CASSAPIQALDTEAFF. CDR3 in DNA: TGTGCCAGCAGCGCCCCCATCCAGGCGTTGGACACTGAAGCTTTCTTT.

V gene TRBV27 combines with J gene TRBJ2-7; TRBD2 matches at 9 bases. The CDR3 runs 16 residues. The trim removed 0 bases at V and 6 bases at J, leaving 9 bases unmatched. Germline V lookup: CDR1 MNHEY, CDR2 SMNVEV (reference sequence). CDR3 in DNA: TGTGCCAGCAGTTTATCCCCTGCGGGGGGGAGGGTCGAGCAGTACTTC. It is translated as CASSLSPAGGRVEQYF.

The CDR3 here is CASSDRPGQGLNTEAFF. CDR3 nucleotides: TGCGCCAGCAGCGATAGGCCGGGACAGGGACTTAACACTGAAGCTTTCTTT. The gene calls are TRBV5-1 and TRBJ1-1; 9 bases line up with TRBD1. V gave up 4 bases and J gave up 2 bases; unmatched junction bases: 12. This CDR3 region has 17 residues. Germline V gene lookup returns CDR1 SGHRS and CDR2 YFSETQ.

V is TRBV5-6 and J is TRBJ2-7; 8 positions match TRBD1. The CDR3 consists of 13 residues. CDR1 and CDR2 (germline): SGHDT, YYEEEE. J was trimmed by 3 bases and V by 3 bases; bases with no gene match: 2. CDR3 DNA: TGTGCCAGCAGCTACGGGACAGGCTACGAGCAGTACTTC. The encoded protein is CASSYGTGYEQYF.

The J gene is TRBJ2-5, the V gene TRBV27, with 8 bases aligning to TRBD2. CDR3 size: 15 residues. The germline gives CDR1 MNHEY, CDR2 SMNVEV (reference sequence). V lost 4 bases and J lost 1; bases outside the gene matches: 5. In DNA, the CDR3 is TGTGCCAGCAGTTCCCCTACTAGCGGCCAAGAGACCCAGTACTTC. Translation gives CASSSPTSGQETQYF.

This clone came up once. The chain recombines TRBV2 with TRBJ2-1, with D hard to call. The CDR3 is made up of 11 amino acids. V lost 7 bases and J lost 12, with 13 bases in between. CDR1 and CDR2 (germline): SNHLY, FYNNEI. The CDR3 coding sequence is TGTGCCAGCATAGGGCAAGGGCCGCAGTTCTTC. It is translated as CASIGQGPQFF.

The chain employs TRBV5-4 and TRBJ2-7; D is possibly TRBD1 or TRBD2 (5 bases each). Germline assignment: CDR1 SGHNT and CDR2 YYREEE (reference sequence). Trimming pared 2 bases from V and 6 bases from J, leaving 15 bases between. The CDR3 runs 14 residues. The CDR3 DNA sequence: TGTGCCAGCAGCTTCCCGGGACGGCCGCTCGAGCAGTACTTC. Translated, it gives CASSFPGRPLEQYF.

This clone was counted only a few times. This chain joins TRBV4-3 and TRBJ1-1; no firm D call. Germline CDR1 and CDR2: LGHNA and YSLEER. The CDR3 covers 12 residues. The V end was cut by 4 bases, the J end by 7 bases, with 10 bases between. Here the CDR3 reads CASSRGSYEAFF. CDR3 in DNA: TGCGCCAGCAGCCGTGGGAGTTATGAAGCTTTCTTT.

The genes are TRBV19 and TRBJ2-4; perhaps D is TRBD1 or TRBD2 (5 bases each). Looked up from germline, CDR1 is LNHDA and CDR2 is SQIVND (reference sequence). V gave up 6 bases and J gave up 8 bases, with 14 bases separating them. The CDR3 covers 13 residues. The CDR3 sequence is CASRSYQGDIQYF. CDR3 coding DNA: TGTGCCAGTAGGAGTTACCAGGGAGACATTCAGTACTTC.

The chain employs TRBV4-2 and TRBJ1-1; D is possibly TRBD1 (5 bases). Germline assignment: CDR1 LGHNA and CDR2 YNFKEQ. The CDR3 has 15 residues. V shed 0 bases and J shed 1 base, with 9 bases lying between them. For the CDR3, the DNA is TGTGCCAGCAGCCAAGAAGCTGGGGGGAACACTGAAGCTTTCTTT. Translated, it gives CASSQEAGGNTEAFF.

V is TRBV4-1 and J is TRBJ2-5; D perhaps matches TRBD1 (5 bases). Trimming cost V 1 base and J 3 bases, with 12 bases left between them. The V gene's germline CDR1 is MGHRA and CDR2 YSYEKL. The CDR3 runs to 15 residues. The CDR3 DNA reads as TGCGCCAGCAGCCAAGTAGGGGTCTTTAAAGAGACCCAGTACTTC. The encoded protein is CASSQVGVFKETQYF.

V usage is TRBV6-5 and J usage is TRBJ1-5; 7 bases are a match to TRBD1. V shed 4 bases, J shed 4 bases, and the junction held 4 bases outside the gene matches. This CDR3 is 14 amino acids long. Germline V gene lookup returns CDR1 MNHEY and CDR2 SVGAGI. The CDR3 DNA is TGTGCCAGCAGTTTCGGACAGGAGAATCAGCCCCAGCATTTT. Residues: CASSFGQENQPQHF.

This clone appeared once. The genes are TRBV4-2 and TRBJ2-7; 8 bases agree with TRBD2. The germline gives CDR1 LGHNA, CDR2 YNFKEQ. This CDR3 has 14 residues. V shed 1 base, J shed 5 bases, and the junction held 4 bases outside the gene matches. The CDR3 here is CASSQAAGVHEQYF. The CDR3 DNA reads TGTGCCAGCAGCCAAGCAGCGGGAGTGCACGAGCAGTACTTC.

The rearrangement links TRBV7-9 to TRBJ1-2, with D tentatively TRBD1 (5 bases). Germline values: CDR1 SEHNR, CDR2 FQNEAQ (reference sequence). V lost 2 bases and J 5 bases, leaving 18 bases between the germline ends. There are 16 residues in the CDR3. CDR3 bases: TGTGCCAGCAGCTTACTTTCGCGGGACCCACTGTATGGCTACACCTTC. Encoded protein: CASSLLSRDPLYGYTF.

V is TRBV2 and J is TRBJ2-1; D possibly uses TRBD1 or TRBD2 (6 bases each). Trimming took 7 bases from V and 6 from J, leaving 13 bases between them. Germline CDR1 reads SNHLY; CDR2 reads FYNNEI. This CDR3 is built from 13 residues. The CDR3 DNA is TGTGCCAGCAAAGGGGGGCGAGGCAATGAGCAGTTCTTC. Translated: CASKGGRGNEQFF.

A note on this clone: The junction shows a germline mismatch at one end, possibly a read error. This chain connects TRBV7-7 to TRBJ2-1; D tentatively fits TRBD1 or TRBD2 (6 bases each). The CDR3 is 13 amino acids. Looked up from germline, CDR1 is SSHAT and CDR2 is FNYEAQ (reference sequence). The CDR3 DNA sequence: TGTGCTAGCAGCTTCGGGGGCCCAAATGAGCAGTTCTTC. Translated, it gives CASSFGGPNEQFF.

The CDR3 loop is CASSIVANSPLHF. DNA for the CDR3: TGTGCCAGTAGTATCGTAGCGAATTCACCCCTCCACTTT. The J gene is TRBJ1-6, the V gene TRBV19, with no clear D. This CDR3 is 13 amino acids long. The V and J ends lost 3 bases and 7 bases respectively, with 7 bases between them. Germline CDR1 LNHDA, CDR2 SQIVND (reference sequence).

The rearrangement uses TRBV7-6 and TRBJ1-1; tentative D call: TRBD1 (6 bases). Germline CDR1 and CDR2: SGHVS and FNYEAQ. The V and J ends lost 2 bases and 0 bases respectively, with 10 bases between them. CDR3 length: 15 amino acids. For the CDR3, the DNA is TGTGCCAGCAGCTTACTGGGGGGCATGAACACTGAAGCTTTCTTT. Translation: CASSLLGGMNTEAFF.

The chain recombines TRBV7-8 with TRBJ2-1, with D tentatively TRBD2 (5 bases). V was cut by 5 bases and J by 9 bases, with 8 bases left in between. The CDR3 sequence is 11 residues long. Germline loops: CDR1 SGHVS, CDR2 FQNEAQ. This CDR3 reads CASSPGGEQFF. For the CDR3, the DNA is TGTGCCAGCAGCCCCGGAGGTGAGCAGTTCTTC.